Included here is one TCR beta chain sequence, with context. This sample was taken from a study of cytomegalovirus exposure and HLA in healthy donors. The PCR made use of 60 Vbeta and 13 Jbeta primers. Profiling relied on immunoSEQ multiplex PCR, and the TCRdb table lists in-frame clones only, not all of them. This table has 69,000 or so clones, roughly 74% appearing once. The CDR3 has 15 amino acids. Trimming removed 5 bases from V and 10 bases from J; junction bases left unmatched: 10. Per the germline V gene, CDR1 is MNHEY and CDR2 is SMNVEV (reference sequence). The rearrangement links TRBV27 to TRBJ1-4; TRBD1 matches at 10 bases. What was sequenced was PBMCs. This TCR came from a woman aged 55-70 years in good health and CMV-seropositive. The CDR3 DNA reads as TGTGCCAGCAGTGCTCCCGGGACAGGGGCTGGAAAACTGTTTTTT. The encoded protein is CASSAPGTGAGKLFF.